This T cell receptor (beta chain) was profiled in a study of blood T cell repertoires in COVID-19. The data were produced by immunoSEQ multiplex PCR, yet TCRdb's version contains in-frame clones alone and is incomplete. This sample carries some 150,000 clones, around 90% of them seen once, and the ten largest clones take roughly 3.1%. The CDR3 loop spans 18 amino acids. V gave up 1 base and J gave up 4 bases; unmatched junction bases: 11. CDR1 is MGHRA and CDR2 is YSYEKL in the germline V gene. The sample was peripheral blood. The chain combines TRBV4-1 with TRBJ2-7; 12 nucleotides match TRBD2. The source of this sequence is a man aged 55 to 70 with acute or convalescent COVID-19. CDR3 sequence (DNA): TGCGCCAGCAGCCAAGGCCGACTAGCGGGGGACCGGCGGTACGAGCAGTACTTC. As protein: CASSQGRLAGDRRYEQYF.